These 22 T cell receptor beta chains share one sample of origin, sequenced in a study of blood T cells in healthy people across ages (dated by TCRdb to between 2015 and 2016). The receptor library was made with 5' RACE. The reads were generated on an Illumina HiSeq 2500. The second PCR ran for roughly 7 to 11 cycles and used a J-beta primer mix along with a sample-barcoded 5' primer. The public reads were reanalyzed by TCRdb: fastp trimming at Q25, MiXCR alignment, in-frame beta chains only. Identical CDR3 proteins give one entry, which carries the most common genes and DNA. The sample data list roughly 720,000 distinct CDR3 sequences, and roughly 50% of these were observed just once. The ten most abundant clones make up approximately 40% of the sample. What was sequenced was blood. Source of these receptors: an elderly man in good health.

The CDR3 loop reads CSARAGTEQFF. CDR3 nucleotides: TGCAGTGCTAGAGCCGGGACTGAGCAGTTCTTC. The chain joins TRBV20-1 to TRBJ2-1; D might be TRBD1 or TRBD2, each matching 5 bases. This CDR3 is 11 amino acids long. Trimming took off 1 base at V and 9 bases at J, with 7 bases between the two ends. Germline V CDR1 and CDR2: DFQATT, SNEGSKA (reference sequence).

V gene TRBV28 combines with J gene TRBJ1-6; TRBD1 might be the D (5 bases). This CDR3 region has 14 residues. V shed 7 bases and J shed 7 bases, with 14 bases lying between them. Per the germline V gene, CDR1 is MDHEN and CDR2 is SYDVKM. The CDR3 protein is CASTRQGANSPLHF. CDR3 nucleotides: TGTGCCAGCACGCGACAAGGGGCCAATTCACCCCTCCACTTT. The full variable domain, in which reference TRBV28 and TRBJ1-6 provide the parts outside the CDR3, is DVKVTQSSRYLVKRTGEKVFLECVQDMDHENMFWYRQDPGLGLRLIYFSYDVKMKEKGDIPEGYSVSREKKERFSLILESASTNQTSMYLCASTRQGANSPLHFGNGTRLTVT.

In this sample, this clonotype turned up a few times. This chain uses TRBV24-1 with TRBJ1-2, with 9 positions matching TRBD1. This CDR3 has 14 amino acids. V was clipped by 8 bases and J by 4 bases; unmatched bases: 7. Germline V CDR1 and CDR2: KGHDR, SFDVKD. CDR3 coding DNA: TGTGCCACCAAAGGGACAGGGTCATCCTATGGCTACACCTTC. As protein: CATKGTGSSYGYTF.

This clonotype was observed a few times. The chain is built from TRBV11-2 and TRBJ2-2, with no clear D. The CDR3 has 15 amino acids. The germline V gene has CDR1 SGHAT and CDR2 FQNNGV. Trimming pared 0 bases from V and 4 bases from J, leaving 9 bases between. CDR3 protein: CASSLDVLRTGELFF. Here the CDR3 DNA reads TGTGCCAGCAGCTTAGATGTGTTGCGCACCGGGGAGCTGTTTTTT. Full variable domain (rest looked up from reference TRBV11-2 and TRBJ2-2): EAGVAQSPRYKIIEKRQSVAFWCNPISGHATLYWYQQILGQGPKLLIQFQNNGVVDDSQLPKDRFSAERLKGVDSTLKIQPAKLEDSAVYLCASSLDVLRTGELFFGEGSRLTVL.

V and J are TRBV20-1 and TRBJ2-3, with 10 bases fitting TRBD2. Germline V lookup: CDR1 DFQATT, CDR2 SNEGSKA (reference sequence). This CDR3 has 14 residues. With 3 bases clipped from V and 6 bases from J, the junction kept 6 bases outside the gene matches. The CDR3 loop reads CSASASGGVDTQYF. DNA of the CDR3: TGCAGTGCTAGCGCGAGCGGGGGGGTTGATACGCAGTATTTT.

V and J are TRBV6-6 and TRBJ2-3; TRBD2 matches at 8 bases. The CDR3 is 15 residues long. The junction had 8 bases not matched to a gene; V was cut back by 6 bases and J by 3 bases. Germline V gives CDR1 MNHNY, CDR2 SVGAGI (reference sequence). The CDR3, as DNA: TGTGCCAGCAGACCGGCAGCGGGAGAGACAGATACGCAGTATTTT. This encodes CASRPAAGETDTQYF.

The rearrangement uses TRBV3-1 and TRBJ2-1; 7 bases match TRBD2. This CDR3 has 13 amino acids. The germline CDR1 and CDR2 sequences are LGHDT and YNNKEL (reference sequence). The ends lost 5 bases at V and 8 bases at J; junction bases unmatched: 6. This CDR3 is CASSRLAAHEQFF. The CDR3 bases are TGTGCCAGCAGCAGACTAGCTGCGCATGAGCAGTTCTTC.

This clonotype was detected a few times. This chain joins TRBV6-2 or TRBV6-3 and TRBJ1-1, with D uncertain. This CDR3 has 17 residues. The germline CDR1 and CDR2 sequences are MNHEY and SVGEGT. V lost 4 bases and J lost 0, with 18 bases in between. The CDR3 sequence is CASSSRTGSRMNTEAFF. DNA of the CDR3: TGTGCCAGCAGTTCCAGAACCGGTTCGCGGATGAACACTGAAGCTTTCTTT.

Details on this clonotype: Its ends do not fully match the called genes, so a read error is possible. V and J are TRBV20-1 and TRBJ1-2; 7 nucleotides align to TRBD1. The length of the CDR3 is 14 residues. Germline CDR1 and CDR2: DFQATT and SNEGSKA (reference sequence). This chain's CDR3 is CSARPGQRNCGYTF. The CDR3 nucleotides are TGCAGTGCTAGGCCGGGACAGCGAAACTGTGGCTACACCTTC.

As DNA, the CDR3 is TGTGCCAGCAGCTTAGCGGGAGCGCACGAGCAGTACTTC. This translates into CASSLAGAHEQYF. The chain recombines TRBV7-9 with TRBJ2-7; D may be TRBD2 (5 bases). Germline V gene sequence: CDR1 SEHNR, CDR2 FQNEAQ (reference sequence). Trimming removed 0 bases at V and 5 bases at J, with 8 bases between. The CDR3 has 13 residues.

This CDR3 reads CASSRGQPTDTQYF. The CDR3 nucleotides read TGCGCCAGCAGCCGCGGACAGCCCACAGATACGCAGTATTTT. J is TRBJ2-3 and V is TRBV5-1; possibly TRBD1 for D (6 bases). The ends were cut back, 4 bases at V and 2 bases at J, with 11 bases in the middle. CDR1 is SGHRS, CDR2 YFSETQ, per germline. This CDR3 contains 14 residues. The whole variable domain, filled in from reference TRBV5-1 and TRBJ2-3, reads KAGVTQTPRYLIKTRGQQVTLSCSPISGHRSVSWYQQTPGQGLQFLFEYFSETQRNKGNFPGRFSGRQFSNSRSEMNVSTLELGDSALYLCASSRGQPTDTQYFGPGTRLTVL.

The genes are TRBV6-1 and TRBJ2-5, with D perhaps matching TRBD1 (6 bases). The DNA end is more similar to TRBJ2-7, so the J call may be wrong. The CDR3 is 11 amino acids. From germline, CDR1 is MNHNS and CDR2 SASEGT. The CDR3 bases are TGTGCCAGCAGGACGACAGGCGAGCAGTACTTC. Protein: CASRTTGEQYF.

The sample holds a few counts of this clonotype. The J gene is TRBJ2-7, the V gene TRBV28; D call uncertain. In germline, CDR1 is MDHEN, CDR2 SYDVKM. This CDR3 contains 15 residues. Trimming shortened V by 2 bases and J by 0 bases, and 11 bases separated the two germline ends. The CDR3 DNA follows: TGTGCCAGCAGTTTAAGCTGGCAGAGCTCCTACGAGCAGTACTTC. It yields the protein CASSLSWQSSYEQYF.

The gene calls are TRBV2 and TRBJ1-2; TRBD1 agrees at 8 bases. The V and J ends lost 0 bases and 7 bases, in that order; junction bases with no gene match: 4. Germline CDR1 is SNHLY and CDR2 is FYNNEI. The CDR3 sequence is 14 residues long. The CDR3 region is CASSEAQGAVGYTF. The CDR3 bases are TGTGCCAGCAGTGAAGCGCAGGGGGCGGTTGGCTACACCTTC.

The J gene is TRBJ2-5, the V gene TRBV7-9; 12 bases are shared with TRBD1. The ends lost 5 bases at V and 11 bases at J; junction bases unmatched: 9. The length of the CDR3 is 14 residues. CDR1 SEHNR and CDR2 FQNEAQ come from the germline V gene (reference sequence). The CDR3 spells CASSPGTGGRGQYF. The CDR3 DNA reads as TGTGCCAGCAGCCCCGGGACAGGGGGCCGGGGGCAGTACTTC.

This chain joins TRBV7-2 and TRBJ2-3; D is unresolved. Trimming left V 5 bases short and J 3 bases short, with 9 bases between. Per the germline V gene, CDR1 is SGHTA and CDR2 is FQGNSA. The length of the CDR3 is 13 residues. CDR3 sequence reads: CASSPPQTDTQYF. CDR3 sequence (DNA): TGTGCCAGCAGCCCGCCCCAAACAGATACGCAGTATTTT.

This clonotype occurred many times. The chain joins TRBV6-5 to TRBJ2-3, with D uncertain. V shed 5 bases and J shed 3 bases, with 3 bases lying between them. The length of the CDR3 is 11 residues. Germline assignment: CDR1 MNHEY and CDR2 SVGAGI. The CDR3 spells CASSDTDTQYF. The CDR3 region has the DNA TGTGCCAGCAGTGATACAGATACGCAGTATTTT.

The rearrangement links TRBV20-1 to TRBJ2-3, with a tentative D call TRBD1 (6 bases). V was trimmed by 1 base and J by 3 bases, leaving 17 bases between them. The CDR3 extends over 16 amino acids. The germline V gene has CDR1 DFQATT and CDR2 SNEGSKA (reference sequence). CDR3 residues: CSARGATGKGTDTQYF. DNA of the CDR3: TGCAGTGCTAGAGGCGCTACAGGGAAAGGAACAGATACGCAGTATTTT.

The chain uses TRBV5-6 and TRBJ2-1; the match to TRBD2 covers 11 bases. Per germline, CDR1 SGHDT and CDR2 YYEEEE. The trim removed 2 bases at V and 3 bases at J, leaving 4 bases unmatched. CDR3 length equals 16 residues. This CDR3 is CASSLPGLADYNEQFF. As DNA, the CDR3 is TGTGCCAGCAGCTTACCGGGACTAGCGGACTACAATGAGCAGTTCTTC.

This clonotype was seen more than once but under ten times. The chain joins TRBV14 to TRBJ2-1; 9 positions match TRBD1. V was clipped by 2 bases and J by 2 bases; unmatched bases: 1. CDR1 and CDR2 (germline): SGHDN, FVKESK. The CDR3 is 15 residues long. Here the CDR3 reads CASSQTGGAYNEQFF. The CDR3 DNA reads TGTGCCAGCAGCCAAACAGGGGGCGCCTACAATGAGCAGTTCTTC.

The chain is built from TRBV27 and TRBJ2-1; TRBD2 matches at 8 bases. After removal of 4 bases from V and 5 bases from J, the junction contained 19 bases not matched to a gene. This CDR3 comprises 19 residues. The germline V gene has CDR1 MNHEY and CDR2 SMNVEV (reference sequence). The CDR3: CASSWGGLAGRWGDNEQFF. The CDR3 DNA follows: TGTGCCAGCAGTTGGGGCGGGCTAGCGGGCCGATGGGGGGACAATGAGCAGTTCTTC.

The chain couples TRBV20-1 to TRBJ2-7; possibly TRBD1 for D (5 bases). Per the germline V gene, CDR1 is DFQATT and CDR2 is SNEGSKA (reference sequence). CDR3 size: 14 residues. V gave up 1 base and J gave up 4 bases, with 14 bases separating them. The CDR3 loop is CSARVEQAPYEQYF. CDR3 in DNA: TGCAGTGCTAGAGTCGAACAGGCCCCGTACGAGCAGTACTTC.